Reported below is one TCR beta chain. Its antigen is unknown. This specimen comes from a study of cytomegalovirus exposure and HLA in healthy donors. Background on the study: There were about 85 million unique TCRs (from HLA-typed donors) in an early data release. Study-wide results and limits: Most TCRs appeared rarely, but some public TCRs recurred in many donors. Later analysis identified about 17,000 TCR beta sequences associated with HLA alleles, using a false discovery rate threshold of 0.05.

The germline V gene encodes CDR1 MNHNY and CDR2 SVGAGI (reference sequence). This CDR3 has 13 amino acids. V shed 6 bases and J shed 4 bases, with 10 bases lying between them. The PCR contained 60 Vbeta and 13 Jbeta primers. Method: immunoSEQ multiplex PCR; TCRdb's copy keeps in-frame clones and lacks some. The data show more than 70,000 clones, around 80% seen once. V gene TRBV6-6 combines with J gene TRBJ1-5; the D is unclear. The clonotype originates from a man aged 30 to 39 in good health and CMV-seropositive. Sequencing was performed on PBMCs. The CDR3 protein is CASSGNLNQPQHF. The CDR3 DNA sequence: TGTGCCAGCAGCGGGAACCTAAATCAGCCCCAGCATTTT.